This passage covers 11 T cell receptor beta chains from one sample sequenced in a study of early T cells in non-severe SARS-CoV-2 infection. One entry per CDR3 protein, called by TCRdb with MiXCR from the 5' RACE reads. The sample includes 54,000 or so distinct CDR3 sequences, roughly 12% seen only once; the top ten take around 4.9%. Sequenced sample: whole blood. The receptors originated from an adult who was a healthcare worker with PCR-confirmed SARS-CoV-2 infection or an uninfected control (not recorded which).

The gene calls are TRBV5-4 and TRBJ1-2; 8 nucleotides agree with TRBD1. The CDR3 extends over 13 amino acids. V was pared by 3 bases and J by 5 bases, with 3 bases of the junction left unmatched. The germline V gene encodes CDR1 SGHNT and CDR2 YYREEE (reference sequence). The chain's CDR3 is CASSSDRAYGYTF. The CDR3 DNA follows: TGTGCCAGCAGCTCGGACAGGGCATATGGCTACACCTTC.

This clonotype was counted many times. The chain couples TRBV29-1 to TRBJ2-1; TRBD2 matches 13 bases. Germline lookup yields CDR1 SQVTM and CDR2 ANQGSEA. This CDR3 comprises 13 residues. V gave up 5 bases and J gave up 9 bases; unmatched junction bases: 4. The CDR3 DNA reads TGCAGCGTTAGGAGGACTAGCGGGAGTGAGCAGTTCTTC. Protein sequence: CSVRRTSGSEQFF.

Many counts were recorded for this clonotype. V usage is TRBV6-2 or TRBV6-3 and J usage is TRBJ2-7; TRBD2 aligns across 8 bases. CDR3 length equals 15 residues. The ends lost 6 bases at V and 6 bases at J; junction bases unmatched: 13. Looked up from germline, CDR1 is MNHEY and CDR2 is SVGEGT. The CDR3, as DNA: TGTGCCAGCAGCCGCTCCGGGACTAGTGCGCGCGAGCAGTACTTC. Its translation: CASSRSGTSAREQYF.

This clonotype appeared a few times. The rearrangement uses TRBV12-3 or TRBV12-4 and TRBJ1-4, with D hard to call. The CDR3 extends over 16 amino acids. V gave up 6 bases and J gave up 5 bases, with 19 bases separating them. CDR3 nucleotides: TGTGCCAGCAGGTCAACATCGAAAGGCACGAATGAAAAACTGTTTTTT. Protein: CASRSTSKGTNEKLFF.

The chain is built from TRBV7-9 and TRBJ1-4, with D perhaps matching TRBD1 (5 bases). Per the germline V gene, CDR1 is SEHNR and CDR2 is FQNEAQ (reference sequence). V was shortened by 1 base and J by 8 bases, with 11 bases between the two germline ends. The CDR3 spans 14 residues. DNA of the CDR3: TGTGCCAGCAGCTTAGGGCAGGGCGGCGAAAAACTGTTTTTT. Translated: CASSLGQGGEKLFF.

The rearrangement links TRBV20-1 to TRBJ2-1, with 9 bases aligning to TRBD1. The junction had 13 bases not matched to a gene; V was cut back by 3 bases and J by 4 bases. The CDR3 is made up of 17 amino acids. Germline V gene data show CDR1 as DFQATT and CDR2 as SNEGSKA (reference sequence). The CDR3 nucleotides are TGCAGTGCTAGTGGCCGGGACAGGGAGGGGGCTTACAATGAGCAGTTCTTC. The encoded protein is CSASGRDREGAYNEQFF.

V usage is TRBV7-2 and J usage is TRBJ2-7, with unresolved D. V lost 2 bases to trimming and J lost 2 bases, with 10 bases between them. The CDR3 length is 14 residues. From germline, CDR1 is SGHTA and CDR2 FQGNSA. CDR3 DNA: TGTGCCAGCAGCTTACCGAGAGAACCCTACGAGCAGTACTTC. It translates to CASSLPREPYEQYF.

V usage is TRBV28 and J usage is TRBJ1-1; no reliable D call. Germline CDR1 and CDR2: MDHEN and SYDVKM. The germline V and J ends were trimmed by 5 bases and 4 bases, with 11 bases remaining between them. CDR3 length: 13 amino acids. The CDR3 region has the DNA TGTGCCAGCAGTATCTCTCCCTCCACTGAAGCTTTCTTT. Protein product: CASSISPSTEAFF.

This clonotype has only a few counts. This chain joins TRBV2 and TRBJ2-7, with 11 positions matching TRBD1. V was clipped by 6 bases and J by 3 bases; unmatched bases: 4. The V gene's germline CDR1 is SNHLY and CDR2 FYNNEI. This CDR3 region has 14 residues. This CDR3 is CASRTGTGGYEQYF. In DNA, the CDR3 is TGTGCCAGCAGAACCGGGACAGGGGGCTACGAGCAGTACTTC.

In this sample, this clonotype turned up a few times. The chain is built from TRBV28 and TRBJ2-5, with 8 bases matching TRBD1. V lost 4 bases, J lost 0 bases, and 1 base stayed unmatched. Germline V lookup: CDR1 MDHEN, CDR2 SYDVKM. The CDR3 is 14 amino acids. CDR3 nucleotide sequence: TGTGCCAGCAGTTCGGGACAGGACCAAGAGACCCAGTACTTC. This gives the protein CASSSGQDQETQYF.

The rearrangement links TRBV2 to TRBJ1-1, with a possible D match to TRBD1 (6 bases). V lost 9 bases to trimming and J lost 1 base, with 9 bases between them. Germline values: CDR1 SNHLY, CDR2 FYNNEI. CDR3 length: 12 amino acids. The CDR3 reads CARLQGNTEAFF. DNA for the CDR3: TGTGCCAGACTACAGGGGAACACTGAAGCTTTCTTT. Together with reference TRBV2 and TRBJ1-1, the CDR3 gives the full variable domain: EPEVTQTPSHQVTQMGQEVILRCVPISNHLYFYWYRQILGQKVEFLVSFYNNEISEKSEIFDDQFSVERPDGSNFTLKIRSTKLEDSAMYFCARLQGNTEAFFGQGTRLTVV.